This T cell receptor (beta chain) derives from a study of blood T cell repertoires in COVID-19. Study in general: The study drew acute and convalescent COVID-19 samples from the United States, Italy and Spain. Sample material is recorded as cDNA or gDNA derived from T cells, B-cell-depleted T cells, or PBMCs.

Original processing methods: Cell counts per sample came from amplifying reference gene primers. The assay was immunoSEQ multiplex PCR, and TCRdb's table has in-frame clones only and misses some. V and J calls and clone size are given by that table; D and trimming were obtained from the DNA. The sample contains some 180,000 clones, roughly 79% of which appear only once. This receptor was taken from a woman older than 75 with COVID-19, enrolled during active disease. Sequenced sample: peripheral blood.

CDR3: CAWSVQGAQYSNQPQHF. Written as DNA, the CDR3 is TGTGCCTGGAGTGTGCAGGGGGCCCAATATAGCAATCAGCCCCAGCATTTT. This chain joins TRBV30 and TRBJ1-5, with 8 bases identical to TRBD1. V was pared by 0 bases and J by 0 bases, with 7 bases of the junction left unmatched. The CDR3 totals 17 residues. CDR1 is GTSNPN, CDR2 SVGIG, per germline (reference sequence).